This T cell receptor (beta chain) appears in the sequencing data of a study of cytomegalovirus exposure and HLA in healthy donors. The CDR3 sequence is 13 residues long. Germline-derived CDR1 and CDR2 are GTSNPN and SVGIG (reference sequence). V was clipped by 4 bases and J by 10 bases; unmatched bases: 10. With 60 Vbeta and 13 Jbeta primers, the PCR was carried out. Only in-frame clones appear in the TCRdb table, and some are missing; sequencing was by immunoSEQ multiplex PCR. The sample yields 180,000 or so clones, 60% to 85% seen once. The chain is built from TRBV30 and TRBJ1-3; 7 bases agree with TRBD1. Sequencing was performed on PBMCs. The sequence was obtained from a male donor in good health and CMV-seronegative. The CDR3 DNA follows: TGTGCCTGGAATCCCGGGACAGCGCGGACCATATATTTT. It specifies CAWNPGTARTIYF.